This TCR beta chain appears in the sequencing data of a study of shared clonotypes between healthy human individuals (dated by TCRdb to 2018 to 2020). Describing the broader study: The cohort included three men and a couple of women between 18 and 49 years of age. To estimate repertoire size and how much clonotype sharing occurs between individuals, the study deeply sequenced the blood TCR repertoires of 5 or 6 healthy adults. To increase sequencing depth and limit assay-specific biases, different laboratories used diverse techniques to prepare libraries and sequence TCR repertoires. Leukapheresis yielded between about 0.9 and 10 billion PBMCs per donor. For each donor, CD4 naive and CD4 memory were each given three plates, CD8 naive was given two plates, and CD8 memory was given one plate.

From the cysteine through the phenylalanine, the CDR3 covers 14 amino acids. Only the CDR3 DNA stays, 42 bases, in frame from base 1. The CDR1 and CDR2 encoded by the germline V gene are SGHTA and FQGNSA. V was cut back by 4 bases and J by 1 base, leaving a gap of 8 bases between them. General conclusions and limits of the study: Sampling was limited to blood, and TCR repertoires in tissue likely differ from TCR repertoires in blood. Incomplete sequencing was indicated by rarefaction of sorted-subset datasets, despite the large sequencing depth. Sharing across four donors was observed for 5% to 6.5% of naive CD4, over 3% of naive CD8, 2% to 2.5% of memory CD4, and around 0.4% of memory CD8 clonotypes. Compared with non-shared clonotypes, clonotypes shared by all four sorted-subset donors had higher generation probabilities. Naive subsets generally had larger estimated clonotype richness than memory subsets. Pairwise subsampling led to the expectation that sequencing depth would affect the degree of clonotype sharing among donors. Because the study included only a small number of donors, the genetic and exposure-history diversity represented was limited.

The donors were healthy, HIV-negative adults with no recently reported acute infections or vaccinations. Every donor was a Caucasian adult residing in Nashville, Tennessee, USA. Magnetic negative selection was used to enrich CD4+ T cells, after which naive cells were positively selected on CD45RA and the negative fraction became the memory subset. Blood was obtained by leukapheresis, after which PBMCs were separated by Ficoll-Histopaque density gradient centrifugation and cryopreserved in liquid nitrogen vapor phase. Purity and quantity of every magnetically sorted T cell population were checked by analytical flow cytometry. Genomic DNA was isolated from every sorted fraction and measured by UV absorbance on a Nanodrop 2000c. Using the deep immunoSEQ assay, multiplex PCR amplified TCR CDR3 regions from genomic DNA. Extracted genomic DNA from each cell subset was spread evenly across all wells of several immunoSEQ 96-well plates, with each plate serving as a replicate. For sorted subsets, approximately 210 ng genomic DNA, equal to 30,000 to 35,000 T cell genomes, was loaded into each replicate PCR. Purified libraries were quantified with a Qubit 3.0 fluorometer, sized on a Bioanalyzer 2100, and re-quantified with the KAPA Library Quantification kit. Each immunoSEQ 96-well plate was sequenced on its own single-read 150-cycle Illumina NextSeq 550 flow cell. As for the authors' bioinformatics: Because only junctional sequences without quality scores were contained in the immunoSEQ output, filtering matching that applied to full-length reads could not be performed. To assign V/J genes and CDR3, sequences were annotated using PyIR, a Python wrapper for IgBLAST v1.9, with IMGT germline references. Reads were filtered out if the reads had weak V/J assignments (E-value above 1e-6), no CDR3, stop codons, out-of-frame junctions, or ambiguous translated residues. V3J clonotypes were defined as sequences sharing an identical inferred V gene, J gene, and CDR3 amino acid sequence. Percentage overlap between repertoires was computed as shared unique clonotypes divided by the size of the smaller repertoire. Three approaches were used to assess repertoire richness: RTK rarefaction, the Chao1 estimator, and Recon v2.1 estimates of unobserved clonotypes. Generation probabilities were computed with OLGA for all TCRbeta clonotypes obtained by the gDNA method from several donors. TCRdb holds this immuneACCESS table with in-frame rearrangements only. Some clones are missing; in checked studies, unresolved V genes explain under half, and the rest has no known cause. V and J calls plus clone size are reproduced from that table; the DNA served to infer D and trimming. This sample comprises some 1,100,000 clones, around three quarters of them detected only once. The ten most abundant clones make up 0.5% to 0.6% of the sample.

This clone has only one observation. It lacks a known antigen. It has no much larger one-base neighbor in the sample; base qualities were not kept. The V and J genes are TRBV7-2 and TRBJ1-5, with the D gene call left open. The sequencing sample was made of memory CD4+ T cells from PBMCs. The sample's cell subset or site, from its label and the paper: CD45RA-negative fraction. The source of this sequence is a man aged 18-30 years in good health. Some clones in this sample may be carry-over from other donors' samples. In nucleotide form, the sequence is TGTGCCAGCAGCTACGACGGGAGCAATCAGCCCCAGCATTTT. Its translation reads: CASSYDGSNQPQHF.